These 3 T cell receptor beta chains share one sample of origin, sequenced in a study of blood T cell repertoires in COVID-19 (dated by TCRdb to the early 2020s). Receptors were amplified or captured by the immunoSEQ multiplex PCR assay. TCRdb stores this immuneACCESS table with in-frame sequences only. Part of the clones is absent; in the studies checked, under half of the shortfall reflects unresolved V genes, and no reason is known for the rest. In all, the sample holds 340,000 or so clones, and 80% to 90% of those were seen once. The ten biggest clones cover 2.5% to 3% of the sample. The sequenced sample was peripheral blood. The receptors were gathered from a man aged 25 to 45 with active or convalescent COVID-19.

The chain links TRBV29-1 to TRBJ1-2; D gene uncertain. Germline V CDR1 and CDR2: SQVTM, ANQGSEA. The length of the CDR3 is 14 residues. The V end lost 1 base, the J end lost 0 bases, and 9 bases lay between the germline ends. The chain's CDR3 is CSVEGQVANYGYTF. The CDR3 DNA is TGCAGCGTTGAAGGTCAGGTCGCTAACTATGGCTACACCTTC.

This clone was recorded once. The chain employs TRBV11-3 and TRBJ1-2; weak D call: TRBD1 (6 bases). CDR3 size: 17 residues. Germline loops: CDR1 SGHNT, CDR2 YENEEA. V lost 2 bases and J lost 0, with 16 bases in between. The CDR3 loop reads CASSLHPPGATNYGYTF. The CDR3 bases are TGTGCCAGCAGCTTACATCCGCCAGGGGCAACTAACTATGGCTACACCTTC.

The CDR3 DNA follows: TGCAGCGTTGCCGGAGGGCGCAGCTCCTACGAGCAGTACTTC. Translated, it gives CSVAGGRSSYEQYF. The J gene is TRBJ2-7, the V gene TRBV29-1; a weak D match, TRBD2 (6 bases). The germline gives CDR1 SQVTM, CDR2 ANQGSEA. CDR3 length equals 14 residues. Trimming took 4 bases from V and 0 from J, leaving 13 bases between them.